The 30 T cell receptor beta chains in this list originate from one sample, sequenced in a study of blood T cell repertoires in COVID-19. Profiling relied on immunoSEQ multiplex PCR, and the TCRdb table lists in-frame clones only, not all of them. The table lists about 370,000 clones, roughly 90% of them singletons. Material for sequencing was peripheral blood. The receptors come from a woman aged 25 to 45 with COVID-19, enrolled during active disease.

The gene calls are TRBV27 and TRBJ2-7; tentatively, D is TRBD1 (6 bases). V shed 3 bases and J shed 0 bases, with 12 bases lying between them. Germline V lookup: CDR1 MNHEY, CDR2 SMNVEV (reference sequence). The CDR3 sequence is 15 residues long. CDR3 region: CASSFAGAGSYEQYF. The CDR3 region has the DNA TGTGCCAGCAGTTTCGCAGGGGCGGGCTCCTACGAGCAGTACTTC.

The V call is TRBV28, the J call TRBJ2-7; D is undetermined. Trimming removed 3 bases at V and 3 bases at J, with 9 bases between. Germline V gene sequence: CDR1 MDHEN, CDR2 SYDVKM. The CDR3 contains 13 residues. The CDR3 region is CASSFRFFYEQYF. The CDR3, as DNA: TGTGCCAGCAGTTTTCGGTTTTTCTACGAGCAGTACTTC.

V is TRBV28 and J is TRBJ2-7; D possibly corresponds to TRBD1 (6 bases). Germline V gives CDR1 MDHEN, CDR2 SYDVKM. V gave up 7 bases and J gave up 3 bases, with 10 bases separating them. This CDR3 comprises 12 residues. This CDR3 is CASNGQYYEQYF. CDR3 nucleotides: TGTGCCAGCAACGGACAGTACTACGAGCAGTACTTC.

V gene TRBV7-8 combines with J gene TRBJ1-6; the match to TRBD1 covers 9 bases. V lost 5 bases, J lost 7 bases, and 6 bases stayed unmatched. The CDR3 has 15 residues. Germline assignment: CDR1 SGHVS and CDR2 FQNEAQ. CDR3 in amino acids: CASSASGQGNSPLHF. The CDR3 coding sequence is TGTGCCAGCAGCGCTTCCGGACAGGGGAATTCACCCCTCCACTTT.

The V and J genes are TRBV5-8 and TRBJ2-7; D is uncertain. Trimming pared 4 bases from V and 9 bases from J, leaving 14 bases between. This CDR3 is built from 12 residues. The germline CDR1 and CDR2 sequences are SGHTS and YDEGEE. CDR3 bases: TGTGCCAGCAGCCCGTCGGGTAGTAGGCAGTACGTC. Protein: CASSPSGSRQYV.

In DNA form, the CDR3 reads TGTGCCAGCCAACTAGGGCTGGAGCAGTTCTTC. It encodes CASQLGLEQFF. V usage is TRBV6-6 and J usage is TRBJ2-1, with D possibly matching TRBD2 (5 bases). The V end lost 8 bases, the J end lost 10 bases, and 12 bases lay between the germline ends. This CDR3 has 11 residues. Per germline, CDR1 MNHNY and CDR2 SVGAGI (reference sequence).

The V call is TRBV28, the J call TRBJ2-3; 9 positions match TRBD2. This CDR3 is 15 amino acids long. V gave up 10 bases and J gave up 5 bases; unmatched junction bases: 13. Germline V CDR1 and CDR2: MDHEN, SYDVKM. The chain's CDR3 is CATGPSGAGGDTQYF. The CDR3 DNA follows: TGTGCCACCGGCCCTAGCGGGGCCGGGGGAGATACGCAGTATTTT.

The chain is built from TRBV28 and TRBJ1-1; TRBD1 aligns across 11 bases. Germline V gene data show CDR1 as MDHEN and CDR2 as SYDVKM. The CDR3 has 16 residues. The ends lost 5 bases at V and 5 bases at J; junction bases unmatched: 10. The CDR3: CASSTRTGGLRTEAFF. The CDR3 DNA is TGTGCCAGCAGTACCAGGACAGGGGGCCTGAGGACTGAAGCTTTCTTT.

The gene calls are TRBV6-5 and TRBJ2-1, with 9 nucleotides matching TRBD1. After removal of 8 bases from V and 8 bases from J, the junction contained 10 bases not matched to a gene. Germline CDR1 is MNHEY and CDR2 is SVGAGI. The CDR3 consists of 14 residues. The CDR3 sequence: CASSRDRAFYEQFF. The CDR3, as DNA: TGTGCCAGCTCCCGGGACAGGGCTTTCTATGAGCAGTTCTTC.

The chain is built from TRBV5-1 and TRBJ2-1, with TRBD2 matching 14 bases. This CDR3 is built from 16 residues. CDR1 SGHRS and CDR2 YFSETQ come from the germline V gene. The trim removed 1 base at V and 6 bases at J, leaving 3 bases unmatched. The chain's CDR3 is CASSLRTSGRFNEQFF. CDR3 coding DNA: TGCGCCAGCAGCTTGAGGACTAGCGGGAGGTTCAATGAGCAGTTCTTC.

This chain links TRBV6-1 with TRBJ2-3; 8 positions agree with TRBD1. Germline V gene sequence: CDR1 MNHNS, CDR2 SASEGT. CDR3 size: 15 residues. After removal of 6 bases from V and 1 base from J, the junction contained 6 bases not matched to a gene. The CDR3 here is CASSRLDRGTDTQYF. The CDR3 bases are TGTGCCAGCAGCCGGTTGGACAGGGGCACAGATACGCAGTATTTT.

V and J are TRBV6-5 and TRBJ1-2; possibly TRBD1 for D (5 bases). The CDR3 has 12 residues. Germline assignment: CDR1 MNHEY and CDR2 SVGAGI. The V end was cut by 4 bases, the J end by 8 bases, with 11 bases between. CDR3 residues: CASSSREGGYTF. For the CDR3, the DNA is TGTGCCAGCAGTTCTAGGGAGGGGGGCTACACCTTC.

V gene TRBV3-1 (or the pseudogene TRBV3-2) combines with J gene TRBJ1-3; a possible D gene is TRBD1 (5 bases). Trimming cost V 8 bases and J 0 bases, with 11 bases left between them. The CDR3 spans 14 residues. Germline V CDR1 and CDR2: LGHDT, YNNKEL (reference sequence). The CDR3 spells CASGGVPSGNTIYF. In DNA, the CDR3 is TGTGCCAGCGGAGGGGTCCCCTCTGGAAACACCATATATTTT.

V gene TRBV5-6 combines with J gene TRBJ1-2; 7 bases are a match to TRBD1. Per the germline V gene, CDR1 is SGHDT and CDR2 is YYEEEE. The CDR3 totals 14 residues. Unmatched junction bases numbered 10, after V lost 4 bases and J lost 7 bases. CDR3 protein: CASSPTWTGSGYTF. CDR3 DNA: TGTGCCAGCAGCCCTACTTGGACAGGCTCTGGCTACACCTTC.

The V and J genes are TRBV10-2 and TRBJ2-1; TRBD2 agrees at 8 bases. The CDR3 has 17 amino acids. Per the germline V gene, CDR1 is WSHSY and CDR2 is SAAADI. Trimming removed 0 bases from V and 0 bases from J; junction bases left unmatched: 4. DNA of the CDR3: TGCGCCAGCAGTGAGTCCCCCACTAGCGGCTCCTACAATGAGCAGTTCTTC. Its translation is CASSESPTSGSYNEQFF.

The chain is built from TRBV18 and TRBJ1-6, with D perhaps TRBD1 (6 bases). The CDR3 loop spans 15 amino acids. The germline gives CDR1 KGHSH, CDR2 LQKENI. Trimming took off 3 bases at V and 1 base at J, with 7 bases between the two ends. CDR3 nucleotides: TGTGCCAGCTCACCGGACAGATCCTATAATTCACCCCTCCACTTT. This codes for CASSPDRSYNSPLHF.

The rearrangement uses TRBV19 and TRBJ1-2; D is uncertain. The CDR3 length is 14 residues. Germline V gene sequence: CDR1 LNHDA, CDR2 SQIVND (reference sequence). Trimming stripped 0 bases from V and 5 bases from J, with 10 bases between. The DNA for the CDR3 is TGTGCCAGTAGTATAGATACGGGAGTTTATGGCTACACCTTC. Protein product: CASSIDTGVYGYTF.

V and J are TRBV12-3 or TRBV12-4 and TRBJ2-3; D remains unclear. The V and J ends lost 4 bases and 6 bases respectively, with 8 bases between them. The CDR3 totals 12 residues. The CDR3 loop reads CASSSRWDTQYF. As DNA, the CDR3 is TGTGCCAGCAGTTCGAGGTGGGATACGCAGTATTTT.

The chain combines TRBV19 with TRBJ1-5; D is unclear. Trimming stripped 5 bases from V and 0 bases from J, with 20 bases between. Looked up from germline, CDR1 is LNHDA and CDR2 is SQIVND (reference sequence). There are 18 residues in the CDR3. CDR3 sequence (DNA): TGTGCCAGTAGTCTTATTTGGACTGTCCGCTATAGCAATCAGCCCCAGCATTTT. Its protein is CASSLIWTVRYSNQPQHF.

This clone turned up a few times. The chain employs TRBV27 and TRBJ2-1; TRBD2 matches at 11 bases. CDR3 length: 16 residues. V shed 2 bases, J shed 8 bases, and the junction held 8 bases outside the gene matches. In germline, CDR1 is MNHEY, CDR2 SMNVEV (reference sequence). The CDR3 DNA sequence: TGTGCCAGCAGTTTACTAGCGGGAGGTCTATACTATGAGCAGTTCTTC. It is translated as CASSLLAGGLYYEQFF.

The chain links TRBV7-9 to TRBJ2-3; D may be TRBD1 (6 bases). V was pared by 1 base and J by 2 bases, with 13 bases between. This CDR3 has 16 residues. Germline V gene data show CDR1 as SEHNR and CDR2 as FQNEAQ (reference sequence). CDR3 coding DNA: TGTGCCAGCAGCTTAGGTTATGGACAGATCACAGATACGCAGTATTTT. The encoded protein is CASSLGYGQITDTQYF. Complete variable domain (other parts from reference TRBV7-9 and TRBJ2-3): DTGVSQNPRHKITKRGQNVTFRCDPISEHNRLYWYRQTLGQGPEFLTYFQNEAQLEKSRLLSDRFSAERPKGSFSTLEIQRTEQGDSAMYLCASSLGYGQITDTQYFGPGTRLTVL.

V is TRBV5-1 and J is TRBJ1-3, with D tentatively TRBD1 (5 bases). CDR1 and CDR2 from the germline V gene are SGHRS and YFSETQ. V lost 0 bases to trimming and J lost 3 bases, with 10 bases between them. The CDR3 contains 15 residues. CDR3 DNA: TGCGCCAGCAGCTTGGGGCAGGGCTTTGGAAACACCATATATTTT. Its protein product is CASSLGQGFGNTIYF.

A single count supports this clone. The V call is TRBV3-1 (or the pseudogene TRBV3-2), the J call TRBJ2-1, with a possible D match to TRBD2 (6 bases). The germline CDR1 and CDR2 sequences are LGHDT and YNNKEL (reference sequence). This CDR3 spans 16 amino acids. V dropped 0 bases and J dropped 5 bases, with 14 bases sitting between them. The CDR3 DNA reads as TGTGCCAGCAGCCAAGAGGGGACTTACGGGGACAATGAGCAGTTCTTC. Protein: CASSQEGTYGDNEQFF.

The chain joins TRBV5-6 to TRBJ1-1, with a weak D call TRBD1 (6 bases). The CDR3 has 15 residues. Germline V CDR1 and CDR2: SGHDT, YYEEEE. Between the trimmed V and J ends, which lost 0 bases and 3 bases, there was a span of 12 bases. CDR3 sequence (DNA): TGTGCCAGCAGCTTGGATAAGGGGGATCACACTGAAGCTTTCTTT. Translation: CASSLDKGDHTEAFF.

V is TRBV11-2 and J is TRBJ1-1; possible D gene TRBD1, 5 bases. CDR3 length: 15 residues. Germline V gene sequence: CDR1 SGHAT, CDR2 FQNNGV. V was cut by 5 bases and J by 10 bases, with 23 bases left in between. The CDR3 sequence is CASSRTPGRGVGAFF. DNA of the CDR3: TGTGCCAGCAGCCGTACCCCGGGGCGGGGGGTCGGAGCTTTCTTT.

The rearrangement links TRBV2 to TRBJ1-2; D remains ambiguous. CDR1 is SNHLY and CDR2 is FYNNEI in the germline V gene. CDR3 size: 13 residues. V dropped 4 bases and J dropped 5 bases, with 11 bases sitting between them. The CDR3 is CASSVESAYGYTF. The CDR3 DNA sequence: TGTGCCAGCAGTGTGGAAAGCGCATATGGCTACACCTTC.

The chain combines TRBV7-2 with TRBJ1-3, with D possibly being TRBD1 (6 bases). This CDR3 has 14 amino acids. Germline V gene data show CDR1 as SGHTA and CDR2 as FQGNSA. Trimming removed 5 bases at V and 11 bases at J, with 19 bases between. CDR3 sequence: CASSLGSGEGAIYF. The CDR3 nucleotides read TGTGCCAGCAGCCTTGGTTCAGGGGAAGGAGCCATATATTTT.

The rearrangement links TRBV5-4 to TRBJ2-3; TRBD2 matches 11 bases. Germline loops: CDR1 SGHNT, CDR2 YYREEE (reference sequence). This CDR3 spans 16 amino acids. The V and J ends lost 0 bases and 1 base, in that order; junction bases with no gene match: 1. CDR3 in DNA: TGTGCCAGCAGCTTGGCACTAGCGGGGGGCACAGATACGCAGTATTTT. The encoded protein is CASSLALAGGTDTQYF.

The V and J genes are TRBV2 and TRBJ2-7; 12 bases line up with TRBD2. CDR3 length: 19 residues. Germline V CDR1 and CDR2: SNHLY, FYNNEI. The V segment lost 6 bases and the J segment 5 bases; nucleotides outside the gene matches: 20. CDR3 sequence reads: CASSVPIVPSGRAPNEQYV. CDR3 coding DNA: TGTGCCAGCAGCGTCCCGATTGTTCCTAGCGGGAGGGCCCCCAACGAGCAGTACGTC.

The chain employs TRBV7-9 and TRBJ1-4; D is undetermined. The V and J ends lost 5 bases and 4 bases respectively, with 14 bases between them. This CDR3 has 15 residues. CDR1 is SEHNR, CDR2 FQNEAQ, per germline (reference sequence). Here the CDR3 reads CASSPWASGNEKLFF. The CDR3 DNA reads as TGTGCCAGCAGCCCCTGGGCGTCTGGTAATGAAAAACTGTTTTTT.